A single sample gave rise to the 14 T cell receptor beta chains below, sequenced in a study of PD-1 blockade in classical Hodgkin lymphoma. TCRdb keeps only in-frame clones here, not all; method: immunoSEQ multiplex PCR. The repertoire has about 1,900 clones, about 80% of them found once; the top ten carry around 9.6%. Relapse after autologous stem cell transplantation occurred in every patient, and brentuximab vedotin exposure varied. PBMCs, once thawed, yielded CD8+ T cells isolated by magnetic negative selection. This sample comprised CD8+ T cells from blood, obtained at baseline. These receptors were obtained from a human donor with classical Hodgkin lymphoma.

This clone occurred once. CDR3 region: CASSGFDGARGYGYTF. The CDR3 region has the DNA TGTGCCAGCAGTGGTTTTGACGGGGCGCGAGGGTATGGCTACACCTTC. The rearrangement uses TRBV2 and TRBJ1-2, with a weak D call TRBD1 (5 bases). V lost 4 bases to trimming and J lost 5 bases, with 20 bases between them. The CDR3 totals 16 residues. Germline values: CDR1 SNHLY, CDR2 FYNNEI. Together with reference TRBV2 and TRBJ1-2, the CDR3 gives the full variable domain: EPEVTQTPSHQVTQMGQEVILRCVPISNHLYFYWYRQILGQKVEFLVSFYNNEISEKSEIFDDQFSVERPDGSNFTLKIRSTKLEDSAMYFCASSGFDGARGYGYTFGSGTRLTVV.

V and J are TRBV27 and TRBJ2-7; tentative D call: TRBD1 (6 bases). Germline V gene sequence: CDR1 MNHEY, CDR2 SMNVEV (reference sequence). V lost 6 bases to trimming and J lost 2 bases, with 17 bases between them. This CDR3 is 15 amino acids long. The DNA for the CDR3 is TGTGCCAGCAGCTCTAACCGGGACATTGCCTACGAGCAGTACTTC. It yields the protein CASSSNRDIAYEQYF.

The genes are TRBV18 and TRBJ2-7; D gene unclear. Deletions cut 2 bases from V and 2 bases from J, with 10 bases between. This CDR3 comprises 14 residues. Looked up from germline, CDR1 is KGHSH and CDR2 is LQKENI. The CDR3 protein is CASSPGNGAYEQYF. CDR3 DNA sequence: TGTGCCAGCTCACCAGGAAACGGCGCCTACGAGCAGTACTTC.

This sequence joins TRBV1 and TRBJ2-1. TRBV1 constitutes a pseudogene. The CDR3 contains 16 residues. CDR3 sequence reads: CTSSQDVTRVDNEQFF. Written as DNA, the CDR3 is TGCACCAGCAGCCAAGATGTAACAAGGGTCGACAATGAGCAGTTCTTC.

The rearrangement joins TRBV2 to TRBJ2-5; the D call may be TRBD1 or TRBD2 (5 bases each). Germline V gives CDR1 SNHLY, CDR2 FYNNEI. The CDR3 has 15 amino acids. Trimming removed 3 bases at V and 1 base at J, with 12 bases between. CDR3 nucleotide sequence: TGTGCCAGCAGTGAGGGGACGCATCGCCAAGAGACCCAGTACTTC. Amino acids: CASSEGTHRQETQYF.

J is TRBJ2-5 and V is TRBV27; 7 positions agree with TRBD1. Germline V CDR1 and CDR2: MNHEY, SMNVEV (reference sequence). The CDR3 is made up of 17 amino acids. V trimming: 0 bases; J trimming: 2 bases; junction bases outside the gene matches: 9. The chain's CDR3 is CASSLSGWTGQQETQYF. CDR3 bases: TGTGCCAGCAGTTTATCGGGTTGGACAGGCCAACAAGAGACCCAGTACTTC.

This clone was detected only once. The chain links TRBV14 to TRBJ2-1, with 12 nucleotides matching TRBD2. J lost 2 bases, V lost 3 bases, and 5 bases had no gene match. Germline values: CDR1 SGHDN, CDR2 FVKESK. The length of the CDR3 is 17 residues. CDR3 sequence: CASSQFLAGGTYNEQFF. CDR3 coding DNA: TGTGCCAGCAGCCAGTTTCTAGCGGGAGGGACCTACAATGAGCAGTTCTTC.

The chain employs TRBV29-1 and TRBJ2-5; TRBD1 agrees at 7 bases. This CDR3 has 11 amino acids. Germline V gene data show CDR1 as SQVTM and CDR2 as ANQGSEA. With 8 bases clipped from V and 9 bases from J, the junction kept 9 bases outside the gene matches. CDR3 amino acids: CSTYYQGAQYF. CDR3 nucleotides: TGCAGCACTTATTATCAGGGGGCCCAGTACTTC.

V is TRBV28 and J is TRBJ1-1, with a weak D call TRBD1 (5 bases). Germline V CDR1 and CDR2: MDHEN, SYDVKM. Trimming left V 2 bases short and J 3 bases short, with 7 bases between. The length of the CDR3 is 13 residues. As DNA, the CDR3 is TGTGCCAGCAGTTTAGGACAAGACACTGAAGCTTTCTTT. As protein: CASSLGQDTEAFF.

The chain has TRBV2 and TRBJ1-5; the D gene is possibly TRBD1 (6 bases). This CDR3 has 15 amino acids. V shed 1 base and J shed 7 bases, with 14 bases lying between them. Germline CDR1 reads SNHLY; CDR2 reads FYNNEI. CDR3 loop: CASSEDPGQGQPQHF. Here the CDR3 DNA reads TGTGCCAGCAGTGAAGATCCGGGACAAGGACAGCCCCAGCATTTT.

The chain couples TRBV6-1 to TRBJ1-4; D not resolved. The CDR3 runs to 14 residues. V lost 9 bases to trimming and J lost 0 bases, with 11 bases between them. CDR1 is MNHNS and CDR2 is SASEGT in the germline V gene. In nucleotides, the CDR3 is TGTGCCAGTCGACCTCTTGCAACTAATGAAAAACTGTTTTTT. Encoded protein: CASRPLATNEKLFF.

The chain recombines TRBV2 with TRBJ2-1; D might be TRBD1 (6 bases). CDR1 SNHLY and CDR2 FYNNEI come from the germline V gene. Trimming removed 4 bases from V and 8 bases from J, with 9 bases in between. The CDR3 is 12 residues long. CDR3: CASSGPGDEQFF. CDR3 bases: TGTGCCAGCAGTGGGCCAGGGGATGAGCAGTTCTTC. The whole variable domain, remainder taken from reference TRBV2 and TRBJ2-1, is EPEVTQTPSHQVTQMGQEVILRCVPISNHLYFYWYRQILGQKVEFLVSFYNNEISEKSEIFDDQFSVERPDGSNFTLKIRSTKLEDSAMYFCASSGPGDEQFFGPGTRLTVL.

The V gene is TRBV11-2, the J gene TRBJ2-7; unclear D gene. CDR3 length equals 11 residues. Trimming shortened V by 5 bases and J by 2 bases, and 4 bases separated the two germline ends. Germline V gene lookup returns CDR1 SGHAT and CDR2 FQNNGV. CDR3 region: CASSLTYEQYF. In DNA, the CDR3 is TGTGCCAGCAGCCTAACCTACGAGCAGTACTTC.

The V gene is TRBV15, the J gene TRBJ1-1; the D is unclear. Trimming took off 1 base at V and 5 bases at J, with 5 bases between the two ends. Germline V gene lookup returns CDR1 LNHNV and CDR2 YYDKDF (reference sequence). This CDR3 is 12 amino acids long. The CDR3 protein is CATSRGGTEAFF. CDR3 DNA: TGTGCCACCAGCAGAGGCGGGACTGAAGCTTTCTTT.